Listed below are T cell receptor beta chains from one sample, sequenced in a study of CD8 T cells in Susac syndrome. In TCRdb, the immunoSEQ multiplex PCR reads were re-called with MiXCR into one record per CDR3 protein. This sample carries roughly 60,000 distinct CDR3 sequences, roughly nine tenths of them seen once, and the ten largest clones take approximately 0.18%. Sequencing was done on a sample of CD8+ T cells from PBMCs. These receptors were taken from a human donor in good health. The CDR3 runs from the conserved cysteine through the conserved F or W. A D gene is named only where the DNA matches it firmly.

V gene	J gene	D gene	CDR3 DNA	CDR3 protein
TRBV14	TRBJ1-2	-	TGTGCCAGCAGCCAGGGGACACTAAATATGATCTCGGGCTACACCTTC	CASSQGTLNMISGYTF
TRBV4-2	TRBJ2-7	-	TGTGCCAGCAGCCAAGTAACAGGGCGTATTAGCTCCTACGAGCAGTACTTC	CASSQVTGRISSYEQYF
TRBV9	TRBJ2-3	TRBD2	TGTGCCAGCAGCGTAGGGACTAGCGGGGGTCCGGATACGCAGTATTTT	CASSVGTSGGPDTQYF
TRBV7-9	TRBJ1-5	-	TGTGCCAGCAGCTTAGGAGCAGAAAATCAGCCCCAGCATTTT	CASSLGAENQPQHF
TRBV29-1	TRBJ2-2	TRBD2	TGCAGCGTTCCTAGCGGCGGGGAGCTGTTTTTT	CSVPSGGELFF
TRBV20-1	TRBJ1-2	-	TGCAGTGCCAGCGACGAAAACTATGGCTACACCTTC	CSASDENYGYTF
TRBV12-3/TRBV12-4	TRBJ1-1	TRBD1	TGTGCCAGCAGCCTGGACAGGGGGAAGGGGACTGAAGCTTTCTTT	CASSLDRGKGTEAFF
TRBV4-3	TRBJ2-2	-	TGCGCCAGCAGCCAAGGGAGAGGGACTAACACCGGGGAGCTGTTTTTT	CASSQGRGTNTGELFF
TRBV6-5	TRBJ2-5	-	TGTGCCAGCAGCGTTTTGGGGGGGGCGCGTGAGACCCAGTACTTC	CASSVLGGARETQYF
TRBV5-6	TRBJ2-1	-	TGTGCCAGCAGCTTGGGCCAGCCAACTTACAATGAGCAGTTCTTC	CASSLGQPTYNEQFF
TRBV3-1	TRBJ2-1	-	TGTGCCAGCAGCCAAGATTGGGGAGGCTACAATGAGCAGTTCTTC	CASSQDWGGYNEQFF
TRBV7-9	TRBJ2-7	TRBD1	TGTGCCAGCAGCGATTTCAAGGGACAGTCTTCCTACGAGCAGTACTTC	CASSDFKGQSSYEQYF
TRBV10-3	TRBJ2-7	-	TGTGCCATCAGTGGGGCCGGGACACCCTACGAGCAGTACTTC	CAISGAGTPYEQYF
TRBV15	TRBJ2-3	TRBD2	TGTGCCACCAGCAGAAGACTAGCGGGGGTGAGCACAGATACGCAGTATTTT	CATSRRLAGVSTDTQYF